What follows is one T cell receptor beta chain and its context. The source of the sample is a study of cytomegalovirus exposure and HLA in healthy donors. For the study at large: A data release that came early held roughly 80 million unique TCRs from HLA-typed donors. Genetic ancestry analysis placed approximately 80% of the 398 donors that were genotyped in the Caucasian-associated cluster.

Likely unrecorded immune exposures existed in these nominally healthy donors. Germline trimming cut 1 base from V and 0 bases from J; bases unmatched to any gene: 5. Germline V gene sequence: CDR1 SGHTA, CDR2 FQGTGA. There are 16 residues in the CDR3. The PCR contained 60 Vbeta and 13 Jbeta primers. Sequenced by immunoSEQ multiplex PCR; TCRdb stores in-frame clones only, minus some. The data hold approximately 150,000 clones, with about four fifths observed a single time. This TCR was recovered from a human donor in good health. The chain links TRBV7-3 to TRBJ1-1, with 7 bases fitting TRBD1. Sequenced input: PBMCs. The CDR3 protein is CASSLRPGQMNTEAFF. The CDR3 DNA is TGTGCCAGCAGCTTAAGGCCGGGACAGATGAACACTGAAGCTTTCTTT.